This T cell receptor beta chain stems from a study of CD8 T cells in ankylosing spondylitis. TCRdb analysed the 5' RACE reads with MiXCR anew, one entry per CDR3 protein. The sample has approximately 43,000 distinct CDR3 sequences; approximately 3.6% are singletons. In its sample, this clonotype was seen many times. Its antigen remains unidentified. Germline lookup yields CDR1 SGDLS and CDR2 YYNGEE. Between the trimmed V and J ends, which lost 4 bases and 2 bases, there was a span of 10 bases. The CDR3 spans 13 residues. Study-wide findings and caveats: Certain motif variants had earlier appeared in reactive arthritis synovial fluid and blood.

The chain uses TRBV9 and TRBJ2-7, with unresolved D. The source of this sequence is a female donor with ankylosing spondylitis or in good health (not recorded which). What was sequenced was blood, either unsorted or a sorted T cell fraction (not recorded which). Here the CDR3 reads CASSKTGTYEQYF. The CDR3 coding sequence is TGTGCCAGCAGCAAGACGGGTACCTACGAGCAGTACTTC.